This T cell receptor beta chain was captured by sequencing in a study of cytomegalovirus exposure and HLA in healthy donors. Findings and limits, study-wide: Reportedly, cytomegalovirus status was diagnosed with high sensitivity and specificity. A later analysis linked a missense DCLRE1C variant to TCR beta V- and J-gene trimming.

In the PCR, 60 Vbeta and 13 Jbeta primers were used. Authors' processing steps: In a later analysis, of some 80 million unique beta chains, about 11 million appeared in at least two donors. Assay used: immunoSEQ multiplex PCR; TCRdb lists only in-frame clones, some missing. The V and J calls and clone size were taken over from that table, and D and trimming were inferred from the DNA. The profile covers 150,000 to 200,000 clones, with approximately 83% appearing a single time and 9.3% taken by the ten largest. As concerns this clone: Its antigen is not identified.

Healthy bone marrow donors supplied every sample. Trimming took off 5 bases at V and 12 bases at J, with 14 bases between the two ends. CDR1 and CDR2 (germline): DFQATT, SNEGSKA (reference sequence). This CDR3 spans 11 amino acids. The sample comprised PBMCs. The rearrangement uses TRBV20-1 and TRBJ2-1; the D is unclear. The TCR comes from a man in his late teens or twenties in good health and CMV-seropositive. Here the CDR3 DNA reads TGCAGTGCTCCCCTCCGGTTCTTGCAGTTCTTC. Its translation is CSAPLRFLQFF.